The 2 T cell receptor beta chains in this list originate from one sample, sequenced in a study of T cells of healthy individuals. TCRdb reprocessed the 5' RACE reads with MiXCR, giving one entry per CDR3 protein. The table lists over 95,000 distinct CDR3 sequences, 17% of them singletons, with 6.2% in the top ten. These receptors were collected from a human donor in good health.

In this sample, this clonotype turned up many times. The CDR3 is CASRVVPTDTQYF. The CDR3 DNA sequence: TGTGCCAGCAGGGTAGTTCCCACAGATACGCAGTATTTT. The J gene is TRBJ2-3, the V gene TRBV28; D is undetermined. Between the trimmed V and J ends, which lost 6 bases and 2 bases, there was a span of 9 bases. CDR3 length equals 13 residues. Looked up from germline, CDR1 is MDHEN and CDR2 is SYDVKM.

This clonotype appeared a few times. This chain joins TRBV4-2 and TRBJ2-2; 10 positions match TRBD2. The CDR3 is made up of 18 amino acids. The ends lost 0 bases at V and 5 bases at J; junction bases unmatched: 9. Germline loops: CDR1 LGHNA, CDR2 YNFKEQ. The CDR3: CASSQDSELAGQTGELFF. CDR3 bases: TGTGCCAGCAGCCAAGATAGTGAACTAGCGGGACAGACCGGGGAGCTGTTTTTT.